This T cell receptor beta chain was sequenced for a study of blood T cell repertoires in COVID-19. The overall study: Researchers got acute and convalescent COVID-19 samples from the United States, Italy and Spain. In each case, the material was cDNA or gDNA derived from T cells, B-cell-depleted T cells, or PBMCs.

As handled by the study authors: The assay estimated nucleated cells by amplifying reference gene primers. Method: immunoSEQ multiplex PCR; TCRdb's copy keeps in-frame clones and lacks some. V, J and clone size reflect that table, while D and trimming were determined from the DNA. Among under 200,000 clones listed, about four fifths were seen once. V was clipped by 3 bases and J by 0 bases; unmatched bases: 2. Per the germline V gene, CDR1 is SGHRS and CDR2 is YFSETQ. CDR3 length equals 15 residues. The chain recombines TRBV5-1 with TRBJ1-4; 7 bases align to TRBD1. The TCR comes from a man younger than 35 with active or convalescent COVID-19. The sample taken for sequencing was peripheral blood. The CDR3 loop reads CASSYGTATNEKLFF. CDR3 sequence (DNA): TGCGCCAGCAGCTATGGGACAGCAACTAATGAAAAACTGTTTTTT. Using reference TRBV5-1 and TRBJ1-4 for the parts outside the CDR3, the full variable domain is KAGVTQTPRYLIKTRGQQVTLSCSPISGHRSVSWYQQTPGQGLQFLFEYFSETQRNKGNFPGRFSGRQFSNSRSEMNVSTLELGDSALYLCASSYGTATNEKLFFGSGTQLSVL.